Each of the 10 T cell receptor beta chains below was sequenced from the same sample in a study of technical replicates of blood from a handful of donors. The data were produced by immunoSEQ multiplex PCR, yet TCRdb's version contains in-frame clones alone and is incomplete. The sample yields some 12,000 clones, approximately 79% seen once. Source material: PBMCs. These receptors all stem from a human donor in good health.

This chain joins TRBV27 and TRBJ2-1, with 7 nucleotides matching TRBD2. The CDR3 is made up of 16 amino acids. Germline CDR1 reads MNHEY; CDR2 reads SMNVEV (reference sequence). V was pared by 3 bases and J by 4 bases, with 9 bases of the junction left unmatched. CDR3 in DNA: TGTGCCAGCAGTTTTTCTTTGGCTAGCGGTTACAATGAGCAGTTCTTC. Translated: CASSFSLASGYNEQFF.

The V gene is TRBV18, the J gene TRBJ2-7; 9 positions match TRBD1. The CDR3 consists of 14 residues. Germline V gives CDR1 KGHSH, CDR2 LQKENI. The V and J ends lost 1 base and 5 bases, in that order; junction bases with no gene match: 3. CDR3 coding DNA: TGTGCCAGCTCACCACTCGGGACAGGGAACGAGCAGTACTTC. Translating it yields CASSPLGTGNEQYF. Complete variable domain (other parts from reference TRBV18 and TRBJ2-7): NAGVMQNPRHLVRRRGQEARLRCSPMKGHSHVYWYRQLPEEGLKFMVYLQKENIIDESGMPKERFSAEFPKEGPSILRIQQVVRGDSAAYFCASSPLGTGNEQYFGPGTRLTVT.

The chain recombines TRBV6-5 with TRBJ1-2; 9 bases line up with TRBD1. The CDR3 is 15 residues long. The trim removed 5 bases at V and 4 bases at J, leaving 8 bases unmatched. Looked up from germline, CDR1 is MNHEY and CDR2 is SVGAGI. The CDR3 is CASSPGTGSSYGYTF. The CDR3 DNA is TGTGCCAGCAGTCCTGGGACAGGGTCTAGCTATGGCTACACCTTC.

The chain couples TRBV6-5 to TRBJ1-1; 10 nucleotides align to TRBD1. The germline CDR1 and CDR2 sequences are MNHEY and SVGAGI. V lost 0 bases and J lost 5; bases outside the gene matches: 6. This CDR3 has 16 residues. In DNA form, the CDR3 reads TGTGCCAGCAGTTACTCGCGCGGGACAGGGGCTACTGAAGCTTTCTTT. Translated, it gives CASSYSRGTGATEAFF.

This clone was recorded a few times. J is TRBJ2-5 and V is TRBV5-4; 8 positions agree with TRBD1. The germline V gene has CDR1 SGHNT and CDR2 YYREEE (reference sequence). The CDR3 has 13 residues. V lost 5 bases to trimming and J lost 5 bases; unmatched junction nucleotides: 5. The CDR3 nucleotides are TGTGCCAGCAGTTCGGACAGGGACGAGACCCAGTACTTC. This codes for CASSSDRDETQYF.

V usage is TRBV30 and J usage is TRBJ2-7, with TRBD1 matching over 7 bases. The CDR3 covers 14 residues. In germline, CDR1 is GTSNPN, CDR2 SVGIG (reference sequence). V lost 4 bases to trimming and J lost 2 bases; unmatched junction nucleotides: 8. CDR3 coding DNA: TGTGCCTGGATTCCCCGGGACAGAGCCTACGAGCAGTACTTC. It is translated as CAWIPRDRAYEQYF.

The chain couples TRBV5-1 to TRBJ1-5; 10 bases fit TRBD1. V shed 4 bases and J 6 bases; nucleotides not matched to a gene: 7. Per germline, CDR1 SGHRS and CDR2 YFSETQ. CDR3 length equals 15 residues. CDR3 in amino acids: CASSPGQGLGQPQHF. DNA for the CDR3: TGCGCCAGCAGCCCGGGACAGGGGTTGGGTCAGCCCCAGCATTTT. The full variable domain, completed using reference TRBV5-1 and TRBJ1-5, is KAGVTQTPRYLIKTRGQQVTLSCSPISGHRSVSWYQQTPGQGLQFLFEYFSETQRNKGNFPGRFSGRQFSNSRSEMNVSTLELGDSALYLCASSPGQGLGQPQHFGDGTRLSIL.

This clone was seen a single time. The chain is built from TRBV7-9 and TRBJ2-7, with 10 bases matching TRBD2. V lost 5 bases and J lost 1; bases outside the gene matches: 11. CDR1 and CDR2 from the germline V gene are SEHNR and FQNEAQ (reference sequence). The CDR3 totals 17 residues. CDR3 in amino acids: CASSPMGLARTSYEQYF. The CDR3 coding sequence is TGTGCCAGCAGCCCGATGGGACTAGCGAGAACTTCCTACGAGCAGTACTTC.

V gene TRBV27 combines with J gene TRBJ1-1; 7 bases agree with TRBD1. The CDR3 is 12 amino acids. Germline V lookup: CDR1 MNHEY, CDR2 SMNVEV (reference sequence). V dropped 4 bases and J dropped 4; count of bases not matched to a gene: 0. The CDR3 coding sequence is TGTGCCAGCAGTTCAGGGGGCACTGAAGCTTTCTTT. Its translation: CASSSGGTEAFF.

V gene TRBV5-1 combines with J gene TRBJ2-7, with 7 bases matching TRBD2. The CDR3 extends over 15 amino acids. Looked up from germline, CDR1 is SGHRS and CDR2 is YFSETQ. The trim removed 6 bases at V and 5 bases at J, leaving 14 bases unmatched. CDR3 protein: CASNLGEGLNDEQYF. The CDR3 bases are TGCGCCAGCAACCTCGGGGAGGGACTCAACGACGAGCAGTACTTC.